Listed here are 27 T cell receptor beta chains from one sample, sequenced in a study of T-cell reconstitution after alpha-beta-depleted transplantation in children. Unique molecular identifiers tagged the TCRbeta library. Via MiXCR, TCRdb re-called the PCR reads, giving one row per CDR3 protein. Among about 460,000 distinct CDR3 sequences, approximately 10% were seen once, and the ten largest hold 14%. The sample was PBMCs, mostly from graft donor cells, taken 180 days after TCRalphabeta/CD19-depleted stem cell transplant. These TCRs come from a female patient aged 2 to 10 who had a stem cell transplant for aplastic anemia, so the T cells may come from the graft donor.

There are a few counts of this clonotype. This chain's CDR3 is CASSYSRGRGNEQFF. CDR3 bases: TGTGCCAGCAGTTACTCGAGAGGCAGGGGGAATGAGCAGTTCTTC. The rearrangement uses TRBV6-2 or TRBV6-3 and TRBJ2-1; 7 bases are shared with TRBD1. From germline, CDR1 is MNHEY and CDR2 SVGEGT. The CDR3 has 15 amino acids. With V trimmed by 0 bases and J by 7 bases, 6 bases remained unmatched.

This clonotype was counted between two and nine times. The chain has TRBV20-1 and TRBJ1-5; 8 bases are a match to TRBD1. Germline CDR1 DFQATT, CDR2 SNEGSKA (reference sequence). This CDR3 spans 14 amino acids. V gave up 2 bases and J gave up 4 bases; unmatched junction bases: 4. CDR3 sequence: CSARSDRVNQPQHF. The CDR3 DNA sequence: TGCAGTGCTAGATCGGACAGGGTTAATCAGCCCCAGCATTTT.

In this sample, this clonotype turned up a few times. The rearrangement links TRBV28 to TRBJ2-1, with D perhaps matching TRBD2 (7 bases). Germline V CDR1 and CDR2: MDHEN, SYDVKM. V was pared by 11 bases and J by 5 bases, with 13 bases between. The CDR3 is made up of 12 amino acids. CDR3 in amino acids: CASEGGDNEQFF. Here the CDR3 DNA reads TGTGCCTCCGAAGGGGGGGACAATGAGCAGTTCTTC.

This clonotype was recorded at least ten times. The chain employs TRBV7-2 and TRBJ2-5, with 9 bases lining up with TRBD1. This CDR3 has 15 residues. From germline, CDR1 is SGHTA and CDR2 FQGNSA. Germline trimming cut 1 base from V and 5 bases from J; bases unmatched to any gene: 5. CDR3 residues: CASSLGGQGSETQYF. CDR3 coding DNA: TGTGCCAGCAGCTTAGGGGGACAGGGCTCCGAGACCCAGTACTTC. The full variable domain, rest sourced from reference TRBV7-2 and TRBJ2-5, is GAGVSQSPSNKVTEKGKDVELRCDPISGHTALYWYRQSLGQGLEFLIYFQGNSAPDKSGLPSDRFSAERTGGSVSTLTIQRTQQEDSAVYLCASSLGGQGSETQYFGPGTRLLVL.

This clonotype came up a few times. This sequence joins TRBV7-3 and TRBJ2-1, with D hard to call. This CDR3 spans 16 amino acids. V was trimmed by 2 bases and J by 7 bases, leaving 18 bases between them. The germline gives CDR1 SGHTA, CDR2 FQGTGA. The CDR3 loop is CASSLSPSGMGNEQFF. The DNA for the CDR3 is TGTGCCAGCAGCTTATCCCCTTCGGGTATGGGGAATGAGCAGTTCTTC. The full variable domain, in which reference TRBV7-3 and TRBJ2-1 provide the parts outside the CDR3, is GAGVSQTPSNKVTEKGKYVELRCDPISGHTALYWYRQSLGQGPEFLIYFQGTGAADDSGLPNDRFFAVRPEGSVSTLKIQRTERGDSAVYLCASSLSPSGMGNEQFFGPGTRLTVL.

A few counts support this clonotype. V and J are TRBV12-3 or TRBV12-4 and TRBJ2-7; D unclear. There are 16 residues in the CDR3. Trimming left V 6 bases short and J 5 bases short, with 23 bases between. The CDR3, as DNA: TGTGCCAGCAGCCCTAACGTCCGGGCTCGACTTGACGAGCAGTACTTC. Translating it yields CASSPNVRARLDEQYF.

This clonotype was seen a handful of times. The V and J genes are TRBV5-1 and TRBJ2-3, with D uncertain. This CDR3 comprises 15 residues. V was shortened by 2 bases and J by 3 bases, with 13 bases between the two germline ends. Germline lookup yields CDR1 SGHRS and CDR2 YFSETQ. The CDR3 region is CASSFTPEGTDTQYF. CDR3 nucleotides: TGCGCCAGCAGCTTCACTCCGGAAGGGACAGATACGCAGTATTTT.

This clonotype came up a few times. The rearrangement links TRBV27 to TRBJ1-3; no clear D gene. The germline V gene has CDR1 MNHEY and CDR2 SMNVEV (reference sequence). V shed 5 bases and J shed 1 base, with 9 bases lying between them. The CDR3 is made up of 14 amino acids. Here the CDR3 DNA reads TGTGCCAGCAGTCAGACGGAATCTGGAAACACCATATATTTT. This translates into CASSQTESGNTIYF.

This clonotype was picked up a small number of times. This chain joins TRBV12-3 or TRBV12-4 and TRBJ1-2; D unclear. This CDR3 is built from 14 residues. The V end was cut by 1 base, the J end by 4 bases, with 10 bases between. CDR3 protein: CASSLVAGFYGYTF. The CDR3 DNA is TGTGCCAGCAGTTTAGTGGCAGGTTTCTATGGCTACACCTTC.

The sample holds many counts of this clonotype. The chain has TRBV28 and TRBJ2-7; weak D call: TRBD1 (5 bases). In germline, CDR1 is MDHEN, CDR2 SYDVKM. The ends were cut back, 4 bases at V and 5 bases at J, with 15 bases in the middle. The CDR3 sequence is 14 residues long. The CDR3 coding sequence is TGTGCCAGCAGTTCCCAGGGCCCCCCCGACGAGCAGTACTTC. This codes for CASSSQGPPDEQYF.

This chain's CDR3 is CASSQYGFGTEAFF. In nucleotides, the CDR3 is TGTGCCAGCAGCCAATATGGGTTTGGCACTGAAGCTTTCTTT. The chain recombines TRBV14 with TRBJ1-1; no clear D. Germline V gene data show CDR1 as SGHDN and CDR2 as FVKESK. The CDR3 has 14 amino acids. Trimming stripped 2 bases from V and 4 bases from J, with 11 bases between.

This clonotype was seen a handful of times. The genes are TRBV11-3 and TRBJ2-7; D is uncertain. CDR1 and CDR2 (germline): SGHNT, YENEEA. This CDR3 has 13 amino acids. V lost 0 bases to trimming and J lost 2 bases, with 5 bases between them. This CDR3 reads CASSLDWAYEQYV. As DNA, the CDR3 is TGTGCCAGCAGCTTAGATTGGGCCTACGAGCAGTACGTC.

This clonotype was counted only a few times. CDR3 region: CASSFRREFTDTQYF. CDR3 in DNA: TGTGCCAGCAGTTTTAGGAGGGAATTCACAGATACGCAGTATTTT. The chain is built from TRBV28 and TRBJ2-3; weak D call: TRBD2 (6 bases). V shed 3 bases and J shed 2 bases, with 12 bases lying between them. The CDR3 loop spans 15 amino acids. CDR1 is MDHEN and CDR2 is SYDVKM in the germline V gene.

This clonotype was observed a handful of times. The CDR3 DNA reads TGTGCCAGCAGGGGTACCGGGACAGGGGGGACAGATACGCAGTATTTT. Its translation: CASRGTGTGGTDTQYF. The chain joins TRBV28 to TRBJ2-3; 11 bases agree with TRBD1. The CDR3 runs to 16 residues. Germline CDR1 reads MDHEN; CDR2 reads SYDVKM. J gave up 3 bases and V 6 bases, and 8 bases lay outside the gene matches. The whole variable domain, filled in from reference TRBV28 and TRBJ2-3, reads DVKVTQSSRYLVKRTGEKVFLECVQDMDHENMFWYRQDPGLGLRLIYFSYDVKMKEKGDIPEGYSVSREKKERFSLILESASTNQTSMYLCASRGTGTGGTDTQYFGPGTRLTVL.

This clonotype was counted many times. The chain employs TRBV7-2 and TRBJ1-2; D unclear. Germline values: CDR1 SGHTA, CDR2 FQGNSA. V was pared by 5 bases and J by 0 bases, with 7 bases between. This CDR3 region has 13 residues. The CDR3 nucleotides are TGTGCCAGCAGCCTGGGAGCTAACTATGGCTACACCTTC. The encoded protein is CASSLGANYGYTF.

This CDR3 reads CASSYSKVWSRGTEAFF. The CDR3 coding sequence is TGTGCCAGCAGTTACTCGAAGGTGTGGTCAAGGGGCACTGAAGCTTTCTTT. The chain employs TRBV6-2 or TRBV6-3 and TRBJ1-1, with TRBD1 as a possible D gene (5 bases). V was clipped by 0 bases and J by 4 bases, with 18 bases between them. The CDR3 consists of 17 residues. Per the germline V gene, CDR1 is MNHEY and CDR2 is SVGEGT.

The chain is built from TRBV4-3 and TRBJ1-5; a possible D gene is TRBD1 (6 bases). The CDR3 covers 15 residues. With 0 bases removed from V and 6 bases from J, the gap between germline ends came to 12 bases. Germline V CDR1 and CDR2: LGHNA, YSLEER. CDR3 region: CASSQESGVSQPQHF. CDR3 coding DNA: TGCGCCAGCAGCCAAGAGTCAGGGGTAAGTCAGCCCCAGCATTTT.

This sequence joins TRBV4-3 and TRBJ2-1, with 16 bases that match TRBD2. This CDR3 is 19 amino acids long. CDR1 and CDR2 (germline): LGHNA, YSLEER. The V and J ends lost 1 base and 6 bases, in that order; junction bases with no gene match: 9. CDR3 protein: CASSQVPGLAGGRLNEQFF. CDR3 DNA sequence: TGCGCCAGCAGCCAAGTCCCGGGACTAGCGGGAGGGCGTCTCAATGAGCAGTTCTTC.

The sample holds a few counts of this clonotype. This chain connects TRBV5-1 to TRBJ2-5; D possibly corresponds to TRBD2 (5 bases). The CDR3 has 15 residues. With 1 base removed from V and 4 bases from J, the gap between germline ends came to 14 bases. Germline CDR1 reads SGHRS; CDR2 reads YFSETQ. CDR3 region: CASSLWRVGRETQYF. The CDR3 DNA is TGCGCCAGCAGCTTGTGGCGGGTTGGGCGAGAGACCCAGTACTTC.

This clonotype was seen a few times. This chain uses TRBV29-1 with TRBJ2-3; 8 nucleotides align to TRBD1. J was trimmed by 5 bases and V by 4 bases; bases with no gene match: 5. The CDR3 contains 13 residues. Germline CDR1 and CDR2: SQVTM and ANQGSEA. The CDR3 DNA reads TGCAGCGTTGCTGACAGGGGCATAGATACGCAGTATTTT. Translated: CSVADRGIDTQYF.

This chain uses TRBV25-1 with TRBJ2-2; unclear D gene. Germline V gene data show CDR1 as MGHDK and CDR2 as SYGVNS. The CDR3 spans 14 residues. The V end lost 7 bases, the J end lost 4 bases, and 13 bases lay between the germline ends. CDR3 nucleotides: TGTGCCAGCACCCCCGGGCCAAGCACCGGGGAGCTGTTTTTT. Encoded protein: CASTPGPSTGELFF.

This clonotype was recorded many times. The rearrangement links TRBV12-3 or TRBV12-4 to TRBJ1-1; 10 bases fit TRBD1. V gave up 7 bases and J gave up 4 bases; unmatched junction bases: 3. The length of the CDR3 is 13 residues. Here the CDR3 DNA reads TGTGCCAGCACCCGGACAGGGGGCACTGAAGCTTTCTTT. This translates into CASTRTGGTEAFF.

This clonotype was counted between two and nine times. This sequence joins TRBV20-1 and TRBJ2-7; 10 positions agree with TRBD2. Germline CDR1 DFQATT, CDR2 SNEGSKA (reference sequence). The ends lost 5 bases at V and 2 bases at J; junction bases unmatched: 9. CDR3 length equals 15 residues. CDR3 amino acids: CSADSSGRAPYEQYF. The CDR3 bases are TGCAGTGCTGACAGCAGCGGGAGGGCTCCCTACGAGCAGTACTTC.

This clonotype appeared a few times. V is TRBV15 and J is TRBJ2-3; D possibly matches TRBD1 or TRBD2 (5 bases each). The V gene lost 0 bases and the J gene lost 5 bases, with 15 bases spanning the gap. Germline V gene data show CDR1 as LNHNV and CDR2 as YYDKDF (reference sequence). The CDR3 sequence is 16 residues long. The CDR3 DNA reads TGTGCCACCAGCAGAGAGAACCTGGGGGTAGTAGATACGCAGTATTTT. This gives the protein CATSRENLGVVDTQYF.

As concerns this clonotype: A much larger clone differs from this one at a single base, so this may be a read error. The chain uses TRBV28 and TRBJ1-1; D is unresolved. The ends were cut back, 6 bases at V and 1 base at J, with 9 bases in the middle. This CDR3 contains 13 residues. CDR1 MDHEN and CDR2 SYDVKM come from the germline V gene. The CDR3 spells CASRRNRNTEAFF. In nucleotides, the CDR3 is TGTGCCAGCAGGCGAAACAGGAACACTGAAGCTTTCTTT.

This clonotype was seen at least ten times. The genes are TRBV12-3 or TRBV12-4 and TRBJ2-5; the match to TRBD2 covers 8 bases. V lost 5 bases to trimming and J lost 2 bases; unmatched junction nucleotides: 4. This CDR3 is built from 14 residues. Here the CDR3 reads CASSPGGIQETQYF. The CDR3 nucleotides read TGTGCCAGCAGTCCGGGGGGGATTCAAGAGACCCAGTACTTC.

This clonotype has more than one count but fewer than ten. The chain joins TRBV28 to TRBJ2-5, with D maybe TRBD2 (6 bases). Germline lookup yields CDR1 MDHEN and CDR2 SYDVKM. V lost 6 bases to trimming and J lost 5 bases, with 19 bases between them. The CDR3 is 15 residues long. CDR3 bases: TGTGCCAGCAGGACCCCCGCGGGACTGAGGGAGACCCAGTACTTC. Encoded protein: CASRTPAGLRETQYF. The full variable domain, completed using reference TRBV28 and TRBJ2-5, is DVKVTQSSRYLVKRTGEKVFLECVQDMDHENMFWYRQDPGLGLRLIYFSYDVKMKEKGDIPEGYSVSREKKERFSLILESASTNQTSMYLCASRTPAGLRETQYFGPGTRLLVL.